This TCR beta chain was obtained from a study of blood T cell repertoires in COVID-19. Overall study context: In each case, the material was cDNA or gDNA derived from T cells, B-cell-depleted T cells, or PBMCs.

The CDR3 contains 14 residues. Study processing details: Estimated nucleated cell counts came from reference gene primer amplification. Repertoires were generated with immunoSEQ multiplex PCR, while TCRdb's copy carries only in-frame clones and drops some. The DNA gave D and trimming, while V, J and clone size come from that table. The sample contains nearly 350,000 clones, about 90% of which appear only once. What was sequenced was peripheral blood. The sequence was obtained from a woman aged 18-30 years who had recovered from COVID-19. The J gene is TRBJ1-2, the V gene TRBV21-1; the table's D gene call, TRBD1, was not cross checked with the DNA. TRBV21-1 is annotated as a pseudogene. CDR3 DNA: TGTGCCAGCAGCAAACGGCAGGGGATAGATGGCTACACCTTC. As protein: CASSKRQGIDGYTF.